This T cell receptor (beta chain) was identified in a study of CD8 T cells in ankylosing spondylitis. Libraries of TCR beta came from quantitative 5'-RACE with molecular barcodes. TCRdb reprocessed the 5' RACE reads with MiXCR, giving one entry per CDR3 protein. The table lists 700,000 to 850,000 distinct CDR3 sequences, approximately 12% of them singletons. This clonotype occurred many times. Its antigen is not known. Broader study findings: Earlier reports found some motif variants in synovial fluid and blood in reactive arthritis. Within matched ankylosing spondylitis synovial fluid, disease-linked clones were reportedly significantly enriched. Clones linked to the disease showed a CD8+ phenotype. They occurred at relatively low frequencies in peripheral blood. A motif of under 10 highly homologous TCR beta variants was seen as apparently characteristic of ankylosing spondylitis blood.

V gave up 4 bases and J gave up 6 bases, with 13 bases separating them. Germline-derived CDR1 and CDR2 are SGHRS and YFSETQ. The CDR3 sequence is 14 residues long. Input material: blood, either unsorted or a sorted T cell fraction (not recorded which). The TCR comes from a male donor with ankylosing spondylitis. The rearrangement uses TRBV5-1 and TRBJ1-4; D ambiguous. The CDR3, as DNA: TGCGCCAGCAGCGCCCAAGACACGGATGAAAAACTGTTTTTT. Amino acids: CASSAQDTDEKLFF.